This TCR beta chain was documented in a study of siplizumab effects on memory and regulatory T cells. Study-level points and caveats: A mean of approximately 70% of mappable alloreactive CD4+ clones were Treg-derived with siplizumab, compared with roughly 27% in controls. Memory cells seemed less diverse than naive T cells, which seemed major alloresponse contributors.

As for this clone: Its matching antigen is unknown.

V was cut by 4 bases and J by 8 bases, with 14 bases left in between. From germline, CDR1 is MNHNS and CDR2 SASEGT. This CDR3 has 14 amino acids. Assayed TCR templates numbered about 10^5 for each sample. Here immunoSEQ multiplex PCR was the method, and the copy in TCRdb shows in-frame clones only, minus some. The sample consists of around 77,000 clones, 75% to 95% of them appearing once. This sequence was found in a human donor in good health. The rearrangement links TRBV6-1 to TRBJ1-4; D possibly corresponds to TRBD1 (5 bases). The sequencing sample was made of CD8+ T cells sorted from blood. The CDR3 DNA reads as TGTGCCAGCAGTGCAGGGCTTTATAACGAAAAACTGTTTTTT. As protein: CASSAGLYNEKLFF.